Here is one TCR beta chain with its context. Its cognate antigen is unknown. The data derive from a study of T cell responses to AZD1222 COVID-19 vaccine. Study-wide results and limits: In all cases, repertoires were sampled only after the peak T cell response. Following two doses of AZD1222, Spike-specific TCR breadth and depth rose.

This CDR3 region has 14 residues. Germline V CDR1 and CDR2: SNHLY, FYNNEI. Trimming cost V 7 bases and J 9 bases; bases outside gene matches: 9. TCRdb's copy holds only in-frame clones and misses some; the assay was immunoSEQ multiplex PCR. The data show 75,000 to 85,000 clones, 87% seen once. Sequencing used peripheral blood, obtained on day 0 of AZD1222 vaccination. The rearrangement joins TRBV2 to TRBJ1-6; TRBD1 matches at 7 bases. This clonotype was obtained from an adult in good health. CDR3 sequence: CASNGQVGSSPLHF. The CDR3 coding sequence is TGTGCCAGCAACGGACAGGTCGGGAGTTCACCCCTCCACTTT.